Each of the 21 T cell receptor beta chains below was sequenced from the same sample in a study of regulatory T cells in long-lasting Graves disease listed by TCRdb under 2021. According to the study, the label for this sample's time point signals: newly diagnosed GD, antithyroid drugs for less than 3 months. For both TCR sequencing and RNA sequencing, RNA was extracted from PBMCs using TRIzol. Libraries came from multiplex PCR. The data were produced on an Illumina HiSeq 4000. iRepertoire HTBI primers and Arm-PCR amplification of CDR3 regions were used to construct TCR beta libraries. TCRdb passed the public sequencing reads through fastp at Q25 and MiXCR, retaining productive beta sequences. Every distinct CDR3 protein forms one entry, paired with its most common genes and DNA. The sample contains 400,000 to 550,000 distinct CDR3 sequences, about 17% of them found a single time. The ten largest make up 9.5% to 12% of the sample.

Separately, the same data were catalogued under a study of T cells in Graves' hyperthyroidism and ophthalmopathy.

The sample here was peripheral blood mononuclear cells (PBMCs), taken at new diagnosis, from a patient treated with antithyroid drugs. Receptors originate from a woman aged 25 to 39 with Graves disease. Donor details come from another sample of the same person, matched by shared clones.

This clonotype showed up many times. This chain links TRBV11-2 with TRBJ2-7; D not resolved. There are 14 residues in the CDR3. Germline-derived CDR1 and CDR2 are SGHAT and FQNNGV. V was shortened by 6 bases and J by 1 base, with 13 bases between the two germline ends. The CDR3 bases are TGTGCCAGCAGTTTCCGGGCCACTTCCTACGAGCAGTACTTC. As protein: CASSFRATSYEQYF.

The chain employs TRBV10-3 and TRBJ2-7; unclear D gene. This CDR3 has 12 amino acids. V gave up 2 bases and J gave up 5 bases, with 7 bases separating them. Germline V gene data show CDR1 as ENHRY and CDR2 as SYGVKD. CDR3 coding DNA: TGTGCCATCAGTGAGGAAGGCAACGAGCAGTACTTC. It is translated as CAISEEGNEQYF.

This clonotype showed up many times. The gene calls are TRBV28 and TRBJ1-1; D perhaps matches TRBD1 (5 bases). V gave up 5 bases and J gave up 7 bases, with 17 bases separating them. CDR1 is MDHEN and CDR2 is SYDVKM in the germline V gene. The CDR3 runs to 14 residues. The CDR3 here is CASSPPGGSGEAFF. Here the CDR3 DNA reads TGTGCCAGCAGTCCCCCGGGGGGGTCCGGTGAAGCTTTCTTT. The full variable domain, its missing parts supplied by reference TRBV28 and TRBJ1-1, is DVKVTQSSRYLVKRTGEKVFLECVQDMDHENMFWYRQDPGLGLRLIYFSYDVKMKEKGDIPEGYSVSREKKERFSLILESASTNQTSMYLCASSPPGGSGEAFFGQGTRLTVV.

This chain connects TRBV11-2 to TRBJ2-5, with a tentative D call TRBD2 (5 bases). Per the germline V gene, CDR1 is SGHAT and CDR2 is FQNNGV. The CDR3 contains 13 residues. Trimming removed 6 bases at V and 7 bases at J, with 15 bases between. CDR3 DNA: TGTGCCAGCAGACGGGATCAAGTTGGGACCCAGTACTTC. Its translation: CASRRDQVGTQYF.

This clonotype was counted ten times or more. The V gene is TRBV5-1, the J gene TRBJ2-1, with 7 bases aligning to TRBD2. The germline V gene has CDR1 SGHRS and CDR2 YFSETQ. With V trimmed by 6 bases and J by 9 bases, 15 bases remained unmatched. The CDR3 is 15 amino acids. CDR3 nucleotide sequence: TGCGCCAGCACCGATATGAAGACTAGCCAAGGTGAGCAGTTCTTC. It encodes CASTDMKTSQGEQFF.

Details on this clonotype: A read error may explain this, as a much larger clone is one base away. The chain recombines TRBV27 with TRBJ1-1, with TRBD1 identical over 7 bases. The germline CDR1 and CDR2 sequences are MNHEY and SMNVEV (reference sequence). The CDR3 contains 19 residues. CDR3 region: CASSSRILVTGTENTEALF. The CDR3 DNA sequence: TGTGCCAGCAGTTCCCGTATTCTCGTCACCGGGACAGAGAACACTGAAGCTTTATTT.

This clonotype was picked up many times. The rearrangement links TRBV5-1 to TRBJ2-1; 9 bases align to TRBD2. Unmatched junction bases numbered 10, after V lost 5 bases and J lost 4 bases. The germline V gene has CDR1 SGHRS and CDR2 YFSETQ. There are 16 residues in the CDR3. The DNA of the CDR3 is TGCGCCAGCAGTCCCTCCCTTAGCGGGGGATACAATGAGCAGTTCTTC. It translates to CASSPSLSGGYNEQFF.

The V and J genes are TRBV12-3 or TRBV12-4 and TRBJ1-2; 7 bases agree with TRBD1. CDR3 length: 15 residues. V dropped 6 bases and J dropped 4; count of bases not matched to a gene: 11. The CDR3 DNA reads as TGTGCCAGCAGCCACTGGGACAGCTCGATCTATGGCTACACCTTC. Translating gives CASSHWDSSIYGYTF.

This clonotype was seen repeatedly, ten times or more. V and J are TRBV20-1 and TRBJ2-7; 9 nucleotides agree with TRBD2. This CDR3 is built from 16 residues. Germline assignment: CDR1 DFQATT and CDR2 SNEGSKA (reference sequence). V gave up 0 bases and J gave up 2 bases; unmatched junction bases: 8. The CDR3 nucleotides are TGCAGTGCTAGAGATACAAGCGGGAGGCTAACCTACGAGCAGTACTTC. Its translation: CSARDTSGRLTYEQYF.

The table lists this clonotype with many counts. This chain uses TRBV3-1 with TRBJ2-1; tentatively, D is TRBD1 (6 bases). The length of the CDR3 is 15 residues. Germline CDR1 is LGHDT and CDR2 is YNNKEL (reference sequence). V shed 5 bases and J shed 0 bases, with 11 bases lying between them. The CDR3 nucleotides read TGTGCCAGCAGCTACACAGGGAGCTCCTACAATGAGCAGTTCTTC. As protein: CASSYTGSSYNEQFF.

This clonotype was recorded at least ten times. J is TRBJ2-7 and V is TRBV10-3; 7 bases fit TRBD1. The CDR3 loop spans 12 amino acids. Germline CDR1 ENHRY, CDR2 SYGVKD. J gave up 2 bases and V 11 bases, and 6 bases lay outside the gene matches. The CDR3 spells CAASGTAYEQYF. The CDR3 DNA sequence: TGTGCCGCCTCCGGGACAGCCTACGAGCAGTACTTC.

This clonotype was seen just once. V usage is TRBV20-1 and J usage is TRBJ2-3, with D possibly being TRBD1 or TRBD2 (6 bases each). The length of the CDR3 is 15 residues. CDR1 is DFQATT, CDR2 SNEGSKA, per germline (reference sequence). Trimming left V 3 bases short and J 5 bases short, with 18 bases between. CDR3 bases: TGCAGTGCTAGTTCAGGGGACTCCTCGGGAGATACGCAGTATTTT. Translating it yields CSASSGDSSGDTQYF.

This clonotype was recorded many times. The chain joins TRBV12-3 or TRBV12-4 to TRBJ1-2; 8 bases map to TRBD1. The CDR3 consists of 13 residues. V shed 2 bases and J 4 bases; nucleotides not matched to a gene: 0. The DNA for the CDR3 is TGTGCCAGCAGTTTACAGGGGGCCTATGGCTACACCTTC. Its protein is CASSLQGAYGYTF.

To note about this clonotype: One end of the junction is discordant with germline, which a read error may explain. V and J are TRBV7-2 and TRBJ2-1, with D unresolved. The CDR3 has 14 residues. The germline CDR1 and CDR2 sequences are SGHTA and FQGNSA. The CDR3 loop reads CASDEGSPNNEQSF. Here the CDR3 DNA reads TGTGCCAGCGACGAAGGGTCCCCCAACAATGAGCAGTCCTTC. Together with reference TRBV7-2 and TRBJ2-1, the CDR3 gives the full variable domain: GAGVSQSPSNKVTEKGKDVELRCDPISGHTALYWYRQSLGQGLEFLIYFQGNSAPDKSGLPSDRFSAERTGGSVSTLTIQRTQQEDSAVYLCASDEGSPNNEQSFGPGTRLTVL.

The gene calls are TRBV2 and TRBJ2-7; D gene unclear. CDR1 is SNHLY and CDR2 is FYNNEI in the germline V gene. The CDR3 consists of 13 residues. V was shortened by 4 bases and J by 5 bases, with 12 bases between the two germline ends. The CDR3 sequence is CASSVNSRHEQYF. The CDR3 nucleotides read TGTGCCAGCAGTGTTAACAGTCGACACGAGCAGTACTTC. Full variable domain (missing parts from reference TRBV2 and TRBJ2-7): EPEVTQTPSHQVTQMGQEVILRCVPISNHLYFYWYRQILGQKVEFLVSFYNNEISEKSEIFDDQFSVERPDGSNFTLKIRSTKLEDSAMYFCASSVNSRHEQYFGPGTRLTVT.

This clonotype was seen repeatedly, ten times or more. The chain is built from TRBV2 and TRBJ2-2; D possibly corresponds to TRBD1 (7 bases). Trimming took 8 bases from V and 0 from J, leaving 13 bases between them. Per the germline V gene, CDR1 is SNHLY and CDR2 is FYNNEI. This CDR3 has 15 amino acids. CDR3 sequence reads: CASGGTAANTGELFF. The CDR3 nucleotides read TGTGCCAGCGGCGGGACAGCAGCGAACACCGGGGAGCTGTTTTTT.

This clonotype was found many times. V usage is TRBV18 and J usage is TRBJ2-1; 11 nucleotides line up with TRBD1. J gave up 10 bases and V 5 bases, and 7 bases lay outside the gene matches. The length of the CDR3 is 14 residues. Germline V gene lookup returns CDR1 KGHSH and CDR2 LQKENI. CDR3 DNA sequence: TGTGCCAGCTCAACCGGGACAGGGGGTCGGGAGCAGTTCTTC. Its protein is CASSTGTGGREQFF. The full variable domain, completed using reference TRBV18 and TRBJ2-1, is NAGVMQNPRHLVRRRGQEARLRCSPMKGHSHVYWYRQLPEEGLKFMVYLQKENIIDESGMPKERFSAEFPKEGPSILRIQQVVRGDSAAYFCASSTGTGGREQFFGPGTRLTVL.

This clonotype was picked up many times. This chain uses TRBV11-2 with TRBJ1-2; maybe TRBD1 (5 bases). Trimming took 3 bases from V and 6 from J, leaving 8 bases between them. Germline assignment: CDR1 SGHAT and CDR2 FQNNGV. The CDR3 length is 12 residues. The CDR3 loop reads CASSLETDGYTF. Here the CDR3 DNA reads TGTGCCAGCAGCTTGGAGACAGATGGCTACACCTTC.

This clonotype occurred many times. This rearrangement joins TRBV27 to TRBJ2-7; D gene ambiguous. The CDR3 length is 15 residues. V dropped 3 bases and J dropped 2 bases, with 14 bases sitting between them. Germline loops: CDR1 MNHEY, CDR2 SMNVEV (reference sequence). The CDR3, as DNA: TGTGCCAGCAGTTTCTCTCCCTCCCTACCCTACGAGCAGTACTTC. It codes for CASSFSPSLPYEQYF.

The chain is built from TRBV9 and TRBJ2-7; no clear D. This CDR3 has 12 amino acids. CDR1 and CDR2 from the germline V gene are SGDLS and YYNGEE. Trimming shortened V by 7 bases and J by 5 bases, and 13 bases separated the two germline ends. The CDR3 spells CASGRGSDEQYF. The CDR3 DNA sequence: TGTGCCAGCGGCCGAGGTTCTGACGAGCAGTACTTC.

The rearrangement links TRBV25-1 to TRBJ2-3; 8 nucleotides match TRBD1. Germline lookup yields CDR1 MGHDK and CDR2 SYGVNS. The CDR3 has 16 amino acids. V lost 6 bases, J lost 4 bases, and 12 bases stayed unmatched. CDR3 protein: CASSPPGQGWADTQYF. Written as DNA, the CDR3 is TGTGCCAGCAGCCCCCCAGGACAGGGTTGGGCAGATACGCAGTATTTT.